This T cell receptor beta chain derives from a study of beta chain features in type 1 diabetes. This clone was detected a few times. It was via CD45RO/CCR7/CD25/CD127/CD95/CD27 that CD4+ naive, central memory, regulatory and stem cell-like memory cells were sorted. This CDR3 is built from 14 residues. The V gene's germline CDR1 is KGHSH and CDR2 LQKENI. Trimming removed 1 base at V and 5 bases at J, with 11 bases between. Since all of the isolated RNA was reverse transcribed, expressed TCRB transcripts were what got sequenced. Assay used: immunoSEQ multiplex PCR; TCRdb lists only in-frame clones, some missing. Here the sample spans about 150,000 clones, 8.5% to 14% being singletons.

This rearrangement joins TRBV18 to TRBJ2-5; D might be TRBD1 (5 bases). The sequence was collected from a man in his late teens or twenties in good health. Sequencing used central memory CD4+ T cells from blood. In DNA form, the CDR3 reads TGTGCCAGCTCACCACGGGGCGCCTCGGAGACCCAGTACTTC. It is translated as CASSPRGASETQYF. The full variable domain, with the rest looked up from reference TRBV18 and TRBJ2-5, is NAGVMQNPRHLVRRRGQEARLRCSPMKGHSHVYWYRQLPEEGLKFMVYLQKENIIDESGMPKERFSAEFPKEGPSILRIQQVVRGDSAAYFCASSPRGASETQYFGPGTRLLVL.